These 31 T cell receptor beta chains originate from one sample sequenced in a study of cytomegalovirus exposure and HLA in healthy donors. PCR was performed using 60 Vbeta and 13 Jbeta primers. Repertoires were generated with immunoSEQ multiplex PCR, while TCRdb's copy carries only in-frame clones and drops some. This sample yields roughly 200,000 clones, of which around 88% are seen a single time; over 0.95% belongs to the top ten. The sequencing input was PBMCs. Receptors were obtained from a woman in her late teens or twenties in good health and CMV-seronegative.

This chain uses TRBV6-1 with TRBJ1-5; a possible D gene is TRBD1 (5 bases). CDR3 length equals 15 residues. Germline loops: CDR1 MNHNS, CDR2 SASEGT. The V gene lost 5 bases and the J gene lost 5 bases, with 16 bases spanning the gap. This CDR3 is CASSSPTDLDQPQHF. CDR3 DNA: TGTGCCAGCAGTTCCCCGACAGACCTCGATCAGCCCCAGCATTTT.

This chain uses TRBV4-1 with TRBJ1-3; TRBD1 is a possible D gene (5 bases). CDR1 is MGHRA, CDR2 YSYEKL, per germline. The CDR3 totals 15 residues. V was cut by 6 bases and J by 4 bases, with 16 bases left in between. The CDR3 spells CASRHMGRTGNTIYF. The CDR3 DNA sequence: TGCGCCAGCAGACACATGGGAAGGACAGGAAACACCATATATTTT.

There are a few counts of this clone. This chain joins TRBV7-6 and TRBJ1-5, with D possibly matching TRBD1 (5 bases). The germline V and J ends were trimmed by 6 bases and 2 bases, with 11 bases remaining between them. The V gene's germline CDR1 is SGHVS and CDR2 FNYEAQ. This CDR3 is built from 14 residues. CDR3 region: CASSGGGGNQPQHF. The CDR3 DNA follows: TGTGCCAGCAGTGGCGGGGGGGGCAATCAGCCCCAGCATTTT.

This clone was counted once. The J gene is TRBJ2-7, the V gene TRBV5-4; TRBD2 aligns across 10 bases. Germline loops: CDR1 SGHNT, CDR2 YYREEE (reference sequence). The CDR3 runs 18 residues. With 1 base clipped from V and 1 base from J, the junction kept 11 bases outside the gene matches. CDR3 sequence: CASSLLLAGVVGSYEQYF. CDR3 nucleotide sequence: TGTGCCAGCAGCTTGCTTCTAGCGGGAGTTGTTGGGTCCTACGAGCAGTACTTC.

The chain couples TRBV4-1 to TRBJ2-6; 8 nucleotides line up with TRBD2. The CDR3 length is 18 residues. J was trimmed by 0 bases and V by 1 base; bases with no gene match: 5. Germline V lookup: CDR1 MGHRA, CDR2 YSYEKL. The CDR3 coding sequence is TGCGCCAGCAGCCAAGGACTAGCGTACCCCTCTGGGGCCAACGTCCTGACTTTC. This encodes CASSQGLAYPSGANVLTF.

This chain uses TRBV13 with TRBJ2-2, with 10 positions matching TRBD2. CDR1 and CDR2 from the germline V gene are PRHDT and FYEKMQ (reference sequence). J gave up 6 bases and V 5 bases, and 9 bases lay outside the gene matches. This CDR3 has 16 amino acids. CDR3 in DNA: TGTGCCAGCAGCATACGACTAGCGGGTTGGGCCGGGGAGCTGTTTTTT. This gives the protein CASSIRLAGWAGELFF.

The CDR3 is CASSFEQGPYEQYF. The CDR3 DNA is TGTGCCAGCAGCTTCGAACAGGGTCCCTACGAGCAGTACTTC. The rearrangement uses TRBV11-3 and TRBJ2-7, with D possibly being TRBD1 (6 bases). This CDR3 is 14 amino acids long. Trimming left V 3 bases short and J 2 bases short, with 11 bases between. Looked up from germline, CDR1 is SGHNT and CDR2 is YENEEA.

The chain uses TRBV2 and TRBJ1-1, with no clear D. This CDR3 region has 14 residues. Germline V lookup: CDR1 SNHLY, CDR2 FYNNEI. With 7 bases removed from V and 6 bases from J, the gap between germline ends came to 18 bases. The CDR3 nucleotides read TGTGCCAGCATAAAACGGAGGGAAGCCTCTGAAGCTTTCTTT. Its translation: CASIKRREASEAFF.

The rearrangement uses TRBV4-3 and TRBJ2-7; 9 bases align to TRBD1. The CDR3 runs 16 residues. Looked up from germline, CDR1 is LGHNA and CDR2 is YSLEER. V lost 4 bases, J lost 2 bases, and 9 bases stayed unmatched. The CDR3 region is CASSRLPGQGPYEQYF. Written as DNA, the CDR3 is TGCGCCAGCAGCCGACTTCCGGGACAGGGACCCTACGAGCAGTACTTC.

The chain joins TRBV11-2 to TRBJ2-3; maybe TRBD2 (6 bases). The CDR3 sequence is 16 residues long. The germline V and J ends were trimmed by 5 bases and 4 bases, with 19 bases remaining between them. CDR1 is SGHAT, CDR2 FQNNGV, per germline. The CDR3 bases are TGTGCCAGCAGCCAAGTGTATCCGGGAGAGGCAGATACGCAGTATTTT. It is translated as CASSQVYPGEADTQYF.

This chain joins TRBV6-1 and TRBJ2-7; 10 bases fit TRBD2. The CDR3 totals 15 residues. Germline CDR1 is MNHNS and CDR2 is SASEGT. J lost 5 bases, V lost 1 base, and 5 bases had no gene match. The CDR3 DNA reads as TGTGCCAGCAGTGAAGTTGCTAGCGGGAGAGACGAGCAGTACTTC. Translated: CASSEVASGRDEQYF.

The CDR3 here is CASSRGQPNTEAFF. Here the CDR3 DNA reads TGTGCCAGCTCACGGGGACAACCGAACACTGAAGCTTTCTTT. The rearrangement uses TRBV18 and TRBJ1-1; D possibly corresponds to TRBD1 (6 bases). This CDR3 region has 14 residues. The V end lost 4 bases, the J end lost 1 base, and 10 bases lay between the germline ends. From germline, CDR1 is KGHSH and CDR2 LQKENI.

This sequence joins TRBV27 and TRBJ2-2, with 9 positions matching TRBD2. This CDR3 has 17 amino acids. Germline loops: CDR1 MNHEY, CDR2 SMNVEV (reference sequence). V trimming: 0 bases; J trimming: 1 base; junction bases outside the gene matches: 3. CDR3: CASSLSLAGVNTGELFF. CDR3 bases: TGTGCCAGCAGTTTATCGTTAGCGGGAGTGAACACCGGGGAGCTGTTTTTT.

This chain links TRBV6-5 with TRBJ2-7; D perhaps matches TRBD2 (7 bases). This CDR3 region has 16 residues. Germline V gene data show CDR1 as MNHEY and CDR2 as SVGAGI. Trimming cost V 2 bases and J 0 bases, with 14 bases left between them. The CDR3 here is CASSYLRGGSSYEQYF. The CDR3 DNA is TGTGCCAGCAGTTACCTCCGCGGGGGCTCCTCCTACGAGCAGTACTTC.

The rearrangement links TRBV5-1 to TRBJ2-5, with 10 bases aligning to TRBD2. Germline CDR1 and CDR2: SGHRS and YFSETQ. The CDR3 totals 15 residues. J gave up 4 bases and V 2 bases, and 5 bases lay outside the gene matches. CDR3 region: CASSFASGSGETQYF. The CDR3 bases are TGCGCCAGCAGCTTTGCTAGCGGGAGCGGAGAGACCCAGTACTTC.

This rearrangement joins TRBV5-1 to TRBJ2-7; D is unclear. CDR1 and CDR2 from the germline V gene are SGHRS and YFSETQ. V was cut by 0 bases and J by 4 bases, with 20 bases left in between. The CDR3 sequence is 17 residues long. The CDR3: CASSLALRSSLRYEQYF. In DNA form, the CDR3 reads TGCGCCAGCAGCTTGGCCTTGCGGTCCTCTCTTCGATACGAGCAGTACTTC.

This clone was recorded once. The gene calls are TRBV7-6 and TRBJ2-3; 10 bases are a match to TRBD2. Germline CDR1 and CDR2: SGHVS and FNYEAQ. With 2 bases clipped from V and 0 bases from J, the junction kept 8 bases outside the gene matches. CDR3 size: 18 residues. CDR3 DNA: TGTGCCAGCAGCTTAAGTCTAATAGCGGGAGGAAGCACAGATACGCAGTATTTT. It encodes CASSLSLIAGGSTDTQYF.

This chain joins TRBV5-4 and TRBJ1-2; the D gene is possibly TRBD1 (5 bases). V dropped 0 bases and J dropped 4 bases, with 16 bases sitting between them. Germline V gives CDR1 SGHNT, CDR2 YYREEE (reference sequence). The CDR3 contains 16 residues. The CDR3 protein is CASSLGWDSNFYGYTF. The CDR3 nucleotides read TGTGCCAGCAGCTTGGGTTGGGACTCCAACTTCTATGGCTACACCTTC.

This chain joins TRBV7-2 and TRBJ2-3; the D is unclear. The ends were cut back, 3 bases at V and 2 bases at J, with 9 bases in the middle. The CDR3 loop spans 14 amino acids. Germline assignment: CDR1 SGHTA and CDR2 FQGNSA. CDR3 amino acids: CASSLRLITDTQYF. CDR3 sequence (DNA): TGTGCCAGCAGCTTGCGACTGATCACAGATACGCAGTATTTT.

The genes are TRBV4-1 and TRBJ1-1; TRBD1 is a possible D gene (5 bases). The germline gives CDR1 MGHRA, CDR2 YSYEKL. This CDR3 has 14 residues. V was clipped by 1 base and J by 5 bases, with 11 bases between them. The CDR3 coding sequence is TGCGCCAGCAGCCAAGTAGCAGGGAGGACTGAAGCTTTCTTT. It yields the protein CASSQVAGRTEAFF.

The genes are TRBV5-1 and TRBJ2-7; perhaps TRBD1 as D (5 bases). The CDR3 sequence is 14 residues long. The germline CDR1 and CDR2 sequences are SGHRS and YFSETQ. Between the trimmed V and J ends, which lost 5 bases and 1 base, there was a span of 13 bases. CDR3 coding DNA: TGCGCCAGCAGTCGTCAGGGTCCTTCCTACGAGCAGTACTTC. Translating gives CASSRQGPSYEQYF.

The V gene is TRBV9, the J gene TRBJ2-1; D is possibly TRBD2 (6 bases). Germline V gene lookup returns CDR1 SGDLS and CDR2 YYNGEE. The CDR3 is made up of 15 amino acids. Trimming took off 0 bases at V and 2 bases at J, with 9 bases between the two ends. In DNA form, the CDR3 reads TGTGCCAGCAGCGTAGCGCCTAGCGCCTACAATGAGCAGTTCTTC. It specifies CASSVAPSAYNEQFF.

This chain links TRBV4-2 with TRBJ1-1; 12 nucleotides agree with TRBD1. The CDR3 spans 14 residues. Germline assignment: CDR1 LGHNA and CDR2 YNFKEQ. Germline trimming cut 4 bases from V and 4 bases from J; bases unmatched to any gene: 1. CDR3 bases: TGTGCCAGCAGCCCGGGACAGGGGGCCACTGAAGCTTTCTTT. It specifies CASSPGQGATEAFF.

This sequence joins TRBV28 and TRBJ2-1; 9 nucleotides line up with TRBD1. The J segment lost 5 bases and the V segment lost 3 bases, leaving 14 bases of the junction unmatched. The CDR3 spans 18 residues. Germline lookup yields CDR1 MDHEN and CDR2 SYDVKM. The CDR3 region is CASSLIDFTGGSDNEQFF. The CDR3 coding sequence is TGTGCCAGCAGTTTGATCGACTTTACAGGGGGCTCGGACAATGAGCAGTTCTTC.

The chain has TRBV7-3 and TRBJ1-5; D gene unclear. Trimming stripped 1 base from V and 5 bases from J, with 6 bases between. This CDR3 comprises 13 residues. Germline V lookup: CDR1 SGHTA, CDR2 FQGTGA. The DNA of the CDR3 is TGTGCCAGCAGCTTAAGGCAAGATCAGCCCCAGCATTTT. Its translation is CASSLRQDQPQHF.

The chain carries TRBV4-3 and TRBJ2-1; no clear D gene. The CDR3 has 16 residues. Germline lookup yields CDR1 LGHNA and CDR2 YSLEER. Trimming cost V 1 base and J 4 bases, with 14 bases left between them. This CDR3 reads CASSQAIKLPYNEQFF. The CDR3 bases are TGCGCCAGCAGCCAAGCTATAAAGCTGCCTTACAATGAGCAGTTCTTC.

A single count supports this clone. The chain has TRBV10-1 and TRBJ2-3; no clear D gene. Trimming shortened V by 11 bases and J by 0 bases, and 12 bases separated the two germline ends. The CDR3 loop spans 13 amino acids. Germline V lookup: CDR1 WNHNN, CDR2 SYGVQD (reference sequence). This chain's CDR3 is CAGPSTSTDTQYF. As DNA, the CDR3 is TGCGCCGGGCCCTCGACAAGCACAGATACGCAGTATTTT.

The chain links TRBV6-1 to TRBJ1-3; no clear D. V was trimmed by 5 bases and J by 1 base, leaving 12 bases between them. The CDR3 contains 15 residues. Germline CDR1 and CDR2: MNHNS and SASEGT. CDR3 coding DNA: TGTGCCAGCAGTAAACGTCTATCTTCTGGAAACACCATATATTTT. This gives the protein CASSKRLSSGNTIYF.

This clone was detected only a few times. The chain uses TRBV9 and TRBJ2-7; 7 bases are a match to TRBD2. There are 13 residues in the CDR3. CDR1 is SGDLS and CDR2 is YYNGEE in the germline V gene. V lost 3 bases, J lost 4 bases, and 4 bases stayed unmatched. Here the CDR3 reads CASSGSSGYEQYF. The CDR3 DNA reads TGTGCCAGCAGCGGTTCTAGCGGTTACGAGCAGTACTTC.

The chain recombines TRBV27 with TRBJ2-1, with 7 bases matching TRBD2. CDR1 is MNHEY, CDR2 SMNVEV, per germline (reference sequence). V dropped 10 bases and J dropped 8; count of bases not matched to a gene: 17. The CDR3 covers 15 residues. The CDR3: CATHKGGYRPHEQFF. CDR3 nucleotides: TGTGCCACCCACAAGGGAGGGTACCGGCCCCATGAGCAGTTCTTC.

J is TRBJ1-1 and V is TRBV9, with D hard to call. V was trimmed by 3 bases and J by 2 bases, leaving 35 bases between them. CDR1 is SGDLS, CDR2 YYNGEE, per germline. The CDR3 totals 22 residues. The CDR3 loop is CASSAELVPFVEANRGNTEAFF. As DNA, the CDR3 is TGTGCCAGCAGCGCCGAATTAGTCCCCTTCGTAGAGGCTAATCGGGGAAACACTGAAGCTTTCTTT.